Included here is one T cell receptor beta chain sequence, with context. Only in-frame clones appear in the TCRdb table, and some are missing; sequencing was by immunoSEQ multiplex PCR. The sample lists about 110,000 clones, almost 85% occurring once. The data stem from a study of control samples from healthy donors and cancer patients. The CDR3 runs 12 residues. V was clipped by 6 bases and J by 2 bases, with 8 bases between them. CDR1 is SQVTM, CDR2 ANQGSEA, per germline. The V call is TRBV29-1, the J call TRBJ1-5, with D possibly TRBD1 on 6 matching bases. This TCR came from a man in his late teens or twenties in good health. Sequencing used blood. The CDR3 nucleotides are TGCAGCGTGCGACAGGGCAATCAGCCCCAGCATTTT. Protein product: CSVRQGNQPQHF. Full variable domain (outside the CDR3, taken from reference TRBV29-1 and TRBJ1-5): SAVISQKPSRDICQRGTSLTIQCQVDSQVTMMFWYRQQPGQSLTLIATANQGSEATYESGFVIDKFPISRPNLTFSTLTVSNMSPEDSSIYLCSVRQGNQPQHFGDGTRLSIL.